This passage covers 16 T cell receptor beta chains from one sample sequenced in a study of T-cell reconstitution after alpha-beta-depleted transplantation in children (TCRdb year 2016). Library method: PCR. The sample was run on an Illumina HiSeq 2500. TCR libraries were prepared with molecular barcoding, using unique molecular identifiers to normalize TCRbeta repertoire quantification. Using fastp at Q25 and MiXCR, TCRdb reprocessed the public reads and kept productive beta chains. Rows merge per CDR3 protein into single entries with the most common DNA and genes. The sample data list more than 150,000 distinct CDR3 sequences, and about 14% of these were observed just once. In total, the top ten clones hold about 12% of the sample. The material was PBMCs from the stem cell graft donor, obtained from the stem cell graft. These receptors originate from a human donor who donated a stem cell graft to a child with acute lymphoblastic leukemia.

This clonotype has at least ten counts. This rearrangement joins TRBV28 to TRBJ1-1; a weak D match, TRBD1 (6 bases). The CDR3 is 16 amino acids. The germline CDR1 and CDR2 sequences are MDHEN and SYDVKM. V was trimmed by 5 bases and J by 1 base, leaving 17 bases between them. The CDR3, as DNA: TGTGCCAGCAGTCCCGCGGGGGGACACCAGAACACTGAAGCTTTCTTT. Its protein product is CASSPAGGHQNTEAFF.

This clonotype was counted many times. V usage is TRBV20-1 and J usage is TRBJ1-2; D is unclear. Germline CDR1 DFQATT, CDR2 SNEGSKA (reference sequence). Trimming stripped 0 bases from V and 1 base from J, with 12 bases between. This CDR3 contains 15 residues. This CDR3 is CSARDMPGSNYGYTF. The CDR3 DNA reads as TGCAGTGCTAGAGATATGCCTGGGAGTAACTATGGCTACACCTTC.

This clonotype was found many times. This sequence joins TRBV12-3 or TRBV12-4 and TRBJ1-2; 7 nucleotides align to TRBD1. Trimming at V came to 5 bases and at J to 14 bases, leaving 11 bases not matched to a gene. The CDR3 consists of 12 residues. Written as DNA, the CDR3 is TGTGCCAGCAGTCCCGGACAGGCCTCGGGTACCTTC. Its protein is CASSPGQASGTF.

In its sample, this clonotype was seen a few times. The chain has TRBV5-1 and TRBJ2-7; 8 bases fit TRBD2. The CDR3 is made up of 16 amino acids. Trimming at V came to 3 bases and at J to 5 bases, leaving 13 bases not matched to a gene. The germline CDR1 and CDR2 sequences are SGHRS and YFSETQ. CDR3: CASSSYVRAGGNEQYF. The CDR3 nucleotides read TGCGCCAGCAGCTCCTACGTAAGGGCGGGGGGAAACGAGCAGTACTTC.

This clonotype has at least ten counts. V gene TRBV20-1 combines with J gene TRBJ1-3; the D is unclear. V lost 6 bases to trimming and J lost 0 bases, with 15 bases between them. The CDR3 contains 15 residues. Germline V lookup: CDR1 DFQATT, CDR2 SNEGSKA (reference sequence). CDR3: CSAPKLGSSGNTIYF. The CDR3 nucleotides read TGCAGTGCACCTAAGCTGGGGAGCTCTGGAAACACCATATATTTT.

With respect to this clonotype: Possible read error: a much larger clone is one base away. The chain has TRBV5-1 and TRBJ2-2, with TRBD2 identical over 10 bases. The trim removed 6 bases at V and 4 bases at J, leaving 9 bases unmatched. The CDR3 has 16 residues. Germline V gene data show CDR1 as SGHRS and CDR2 as YFSETQ. In nucleotides, the CDR3 is TGCGCCAGCAACCCTTCTCTAGCGGGAGCCACCGGGGAGCTGTTTTTT. It yields the protein CASNPSLAGATGELFF. The complete variable domain, with remaining parts taken from reference TRBV5-1 and TRBJ2-2, reads KAGVTQTPRYLIKTRGQQVTLSCSPISGHRSVSWYQQTPGQGLQFLFEYFSETQRNKGNFPGRFSGRQFSNSRSEMNVSTLELGDSALYLCASNPSLAGATGELFFGEGSRLTVL.

The chain joins TRBV5-4 to TRBJ1-2, with 7 bases identical to TRBD1. V was pared by 2 bases and J by 4 bases, with 2 bases of the junction left unmatched. Germline CDR1 SGHNT, CDR2 YYREEE (reference sequence). The CDR3 consists of 13 residues. The CDR3 DNA reads TGTGCCAGCAGCTTTGACAGGGCCTATGGCTACACCTTC. Translation gives CASSFDRAYGYTF.

This clonotype was counted at least ten times. The V gene is TRBV10-2, the J gene TRBJ1-1, with unresolved D. The CDR3 extends over 14 amino acids. Germline CDR1 reads WSHSY; CDR2 reads SAAADI. V was trimmed by 3 bases and J by 0 bases, leaving 8 bases between them. Here the CDR3 DNA reads TGCGCCAGCAGTGAAACAACCATGAACACTGAAGCTTTCTTT. Amino acids: CASSETTMNTEAFF.

The table lists this clonotype with many counts. The chain links TRBV29-1 to TRBJ2-5; D is possibly TRBD1 (6 bases). With 2 bases removed from V and 3 bases from J, the gap between germline ends came to 10 bases. Germline V gene data show CDR1 as SQVTM and CDR2 as ANQGSEA. The CDR3 sequence is 13 residues long. CDR3 amino acids: CSVEPPGEETQYF. CDR3 nucleotide sequence: TGCAGCGTTGAACCCCCAGGGGAAGAGACCCAGTACTTC. Using reference TRBV29-1 and TRBJ2-5 for the parts outside the CDR3, the full variable domain is SAVISQKPSRDICQRGTSLTIQCQVDSQVTMMFWYRQQPGQSLTLIATANQGSEATYESGFVIDKFPISRPNLTFSTLTVSNMSPEDSSIYLCSVEPPGEETQYFGPGTRLLVL.

There are many counts of this clonotype. This rearrangement joins TRBV20-1 to TRBJ1-5, with D unresolved. CDR3 length: 15 residues. With 0 bases removed from V and 0 bases from J, the gap between germline ends came to 9 bases. Germline lookup yields CDR1 DFQATT and CDR2 SNEGSKA (reference sequence). As DNA, the CDR3 is TGCAGTGCTAGAGATCTAAGAGTTAGCAATCAGCCCCAGCATTTT. It encodes CSARDLRVSNQPQHF.

This clonotype was recorded many times. The chain links TRBV4-1 to TRBJ2-1, with a possible D match to TRBD2 (7 bases). Germline V gene lookup returns CDR1 MGHRA and CDR2 YSYEKL. The CDR3 runs to 17 residues. The germline V and J ends were trimmed by 0 bases and 3 bases, with 15 bases remaining between them. The CDR3 bases are TGCGCCAGCAGCCAAGATGGGCTAGGGGGGGGCTACAATGAGCAGTTCTTC. This gives the protein CASSQDGLGGGYNEQFF.

This clonotype turned up a few times. This sequence joins TRBV29-1 and TRBJ2-5; 7 bases match TRBD1. Trimming at V came to 6 bases and at J to 6 bases, leaving 13 bases not matched to a gene. The CDR3 length is 14 residues. Germline V gene sequence: CDR1 SQVTM, CDR2 ANQGSEA. The CDR3 sequence: CSVGPGGITQTQYF. CDR3 sequence (DNA): TGCAGCGTCGGCCCAGGGGGTATCACGCAGACCCAGTACTTC. Supplemented by reference TRBV29-1 and TRBJ2-5, the full variable domain reads SAVISQKPSRDICQRGTSLTIQCQVDSQVTMMFWYRQQPGQSLTLIATANQGSEATYESGFVIDKFPISRPNLTFSTLTVSNMSPEDSSIYLCSVGPGGITQTQYFGPGTRLLVL.

Note on this clonotype: This may be a read error, as it is one base from a much larger clone. The rearrangement links TRBV11-1 to TRBJ2-1; 12 bases match TRBD2. Per germline, CDR1 SGHAT and CDR2 FQDESV (reference sequence). The CDR3 contains 18 residues. CDR3: CASSLAPGLAGPRDEQFF. The CDR3 coding sequence is TGTGCCAGCAGCCTAGCCCCGGGACTAGCGGGCCCACGGGATGAGCAGTTCTTC.

The sample holds many counts of this clonotype. This chain links TRBV11-1 with TRBJ2-3, with 13 bases aligning to TRBD2. The CDR3 has 16 amino acids. Per the germline V gene, CDR1 is SGHAT and CDR2 is FQDESV (reference sequence). Trimming took 5 bases from V and 7 from J; bases not matched to a gene: 9. In DNA, the CDR3 is TGTGCCAGCAGCCTCGGACTAGCGGGAGAATGGAATACGCAGTATTTT. Its protein product is CASSLGLAGEWNTQYF.

This clonotype has a count of ten or more. This chain joins TRBV5-1 and TRBJ2-2, with TRBD2 matching over 9 bases. Germline CDR1 reads SGHRS; CDR2 reads YFSETQ. With V trimmed by 7 bases and J by 6 bases, 7 bases remained unmatched. The length of the CDR3 is 14 residues. The DNA for the CDR3 is TGCGCCAGCCGGGGACTAGCAGAGGCCGGGGAGCTGTTTTTT. Protein sequence: CASRGLAEAGELFF.

This clonotype was counted ten times or more. This chain joins TRBV6-2 or TRBV6-3 and TRBJ2-1, with a possible D match to TRBD2 (5 bases). The CDR3 is 13 residues long. From germline, CDR1 is MNHEY and CDR2 SVGEGT. V was cut by 5 bases and J by 6 bases, with 11 bases left in between. DNA for the CDR3: TGTGCCAGCAGTGAGAGGGATACCAATGAGCAGTTCTTC. It encodes CASSERDTNEQFF.